The next 10 T cell receptor beta chains were all read from a single sample in a study of T cell repertoires in cytomegalovirus infection (dated by TCRdb to about 2019). The listed sequencing device is Illumina HiSeq 1500. Starting from the raw public reads, TCRdb applied fastp trimming at Q25, assembled clones with MiXCR and retained in-frame beta chains. Rows matching on CDR3 protein sequence are summarized as one entry with the most common DNA and genes. Here the sample has about 600,000 distinct CDR3 sequences; 20% to 25% occur a single time. 6.5% to 10% of the sample goes to the ten largest clones. The sequenced sample was CD8+ T cells from PBMCs. All receptors derive from a human donor in good health (CMV status not recorded). Some clones in this sample may be carry-over from other donors' samples.

This clonotype occurred many times. The chain is built from TRBV6-2 or TRBV6-3 and TRBJ2-1; 8 bases match TRBD1. This CDR3 region has 14 residues. From germline, CDR1 is MNHEY and CDR2 SVGEGT. The J segment lost 3 bases and the V segment lost 7 bases, leaving 5 bases of the junction unmatched. The CDR3 DNA sequence: TGTGCCAGCATTTTCGACAGGGGCTACAATGAGCAGTTCTTC. It specifies CASIFDRGYNEQFF.

This clonotype was counted between two and nine times. This chain uses TRBV29-1 with TRBJ2-7; either TRBD1 or TRBD2 may fit D (5 bases each). The V gene lost 6 bases and the J gene lost 7 bases, with 19 bases spanning the gap. CDR1 and CDR2 from the germline V gene are SQVTM and ANQGSEA. The CDR3 loop spans 13 amino acids. CDR3 sequence: CSVSGTAYDEQYF. As DNA, the CDR3 is TGCAGCGTATCCGGGACGGCCTACGATGAGCAGTACTTC.

There are a few counts of this clonotype. The rearrangement joins TRBV28 to TRBJ1-3; 7 bases align to TRBD1. The CDR3 extends over 15 amino acids. Germline assignment: CDR1 MDHEN and CDR2 SYDVKM. The junction had 10 bases not matched to a gene; V was cut back by 7 bases and J by 4 bases. CDR3 nucleotide sequence: TGTGCCAGCACTCTGGAGGGGGCATCGGGAAACACCATATATTTT. This gives the protein CASTLEGASGNTIYF. Looking up the rest from reference TRBV28 and TRBJ1-3 gives the full variable domain: DVKVTQSSRYLVKRTGEKVFLECVQDMDHENMFWYRQDPGLGLRLIYFSYDVKMKEKGDIPEGYSVSREKKERFSLILESASTNQTSMYLCASTLEGASGNTIYFGEGSWLTVV.

This clonotype came up once. J is TRBJ2-4 and V is TRBV12-3 or TRBV12-4; 9 bases map to TRBD1. V dropped 4 bases and J dropped 0; count of bases not matched to a gene: 10. The CDR3 has 18 amino acids. Written as DNA, the CDR3 is TGTGCCAGCAGTTCCTCGGACAGGGGACTACCAGCCAAAAACATTCAGTACTTC. Translated: CASSSSDRGLPAKNIQYF.

The rearrangement joins TRBV5-5 to TRBJ2-7, with 10 bases identical to TRBD2. This CDR3 is 14 amino acids long. V lost 3 bases and J lost 5; bases outside the gene matches: 5. Germline V lookup: CDR1 SGHKS, CDR2 YYEKEE (reference sequence). CDR3 loop: CASSSSLAGHEQYF. The CDR3 coding sequence is TGTGCCAGCAGCTCCTCACTAGCGGGGCACGAGCAGTACTTC.

A few counts support this clonotype. This sequence joins TRBV20-1 and TRBJ2-7, with no clear D. Germline V lookup: CDR1 DFQATT, CDR2 SNEGSKA (reference sequence). The CDR3 extends over 14 amino acids. Trimming removed 6 bases from V and 3 bases from J, with 18 bases in between. CDR3 protein: CSAKSRVQSYEQYV. The CDR3 DNA is TGCAGTGCCAAAAGCCGAGTCCAAAGCTACGAGCAGTACGTC.

This sequence joins TRBV6-5 and TRBJ1-6; TRBD1 aligns across 7 bases. Germline V CDR1 and CDR2: MNHEY, SVGAGI. J lost 16 bases, V lost 2 bases, and 2 bases had no gene match. This CDR3 contains 11 residues. DNA for the CDR3: TGTGCCAGCAGTTACGGGACAGAACTCCACTTT. Translation: CASSYGTELHF.

V gene TRBV24-1 combines with J gene TRBJ2-3; 9 nucleotides agree with TRBD1. The CDR3 runs to 17 residues. The ends lost 5 bases at V and 0 bases at J; junction bases unmatched: 8. Germline V gives CDR1 KGHDR, CDR2 SFDVKD. The CDR3 DNA sequence: TGTGCCACCAGTGTACCGGGACAGGGACGGAGCACAGATACGCAGTATTTT. Translation gives CATSVPGQGRSTDTQYF.

There are many counts of this clonotype. V is TRBV12-3 or TRBV12-4 and J is TRBJ2-7; weak D call: TRBD2 (6 bases). The CDR3 sequence is 14 residues long. V was pared by 3 bases and J by 6 bases, with 15 bases between. CDR3: CASSFSWEVGEQYV. The CDR3 coding sequence is TGTGCCAGCAGTTTTTCATGGGAGGTCGGCGAGCAGTACGTC.

This clonotype was seen a few times. The chain couples TRBV7-2 to TRBJ1-5; D unresolved. CDR1 is SGHTA and CDR2 is FQGNSA in the germline V gene. Trimming removed 2 bases at V and 5 bases at J, with 10 bases between. The CDR3 loop spans 14 amino acids. The CDR3 bases are TGTGCCAGCAGCTTATTAGGCACACATCAGCCCCAGCATTTT. This encodes CASSLLGTHQPQHF.